These T cell receptor beta chains were read from a single sample in a study of cytomegalovirus exposure and HLA in healthy donors. Produced via immunoSEQ multiplex PCR; TCRdb's table is partial and in-frame only. Of hundreds of thousands of clones listed, roughly 90% are singletons. The specimen was PBMCs. These receptors were collected from a woman under 30 in good health and CMV-seronegative. The conserved cysteine and the conserved F or W are not part of the CDR3 here.

CDR3aa: SVGQGRDGYT; v_gene: TRBV29-1
CDR3aa: ASSFGGRRTDTQY; v_gene: TRBV5-1
CDR3aa: ASSEGQPYSNQPQH; v_gene: TRBV6-1
CDR3aa: ASSLAGTSEETQY; v_gene: TRBV5-1
CDR3aa: ASSRWWSFADQPQH; v_gene: TRBV4-1
CDR3aa: ASSSGENTEAF; v_gene: TRBV27
CDR3aa: ASSKDSIGNTIY; v_gene: TRBV21-1
CDR3aa: ASSLAGRGNTDTQY; v_gene: TRBV7-9
CDR3aa: AWSVGRTSSSLQETQY; v_gene: TRBV30
CDR3aa: AWSVKGQGKGARVYGYT; v_gene: TRBV30
CDR3aa: ASSPDGLAGYNEQF; v_gene: TRBV7-6
CDR3aa: ASSRFRGDYEQY; v_gene: TRBV19
CDR3aa: ASSQFTGGFTEAF; v_gene: TRBV14
CDR3aa: ASSPRDRGFNYGYT; v_gene: TRBV27
CDR3aa: ASSPTTGVFHEQY; v_gene: TRBV7-3
CDR3aa: ASSLDRANYGYT; v_gene: TRBV5-4
CDR3aa: ASSLVRPGSPYRADTQY; v_gene: TRBV7-2
CDR3aa: ASSARGSEQY; v_gene: TRBV7-9
CDR3aa: ASSEFISGAYNEQF; v_gene: TRBV25-1
CDR3aa: ASSLEGQHYGYT; v_gene: TRBV5-4
CDR3aa: ASSVDLAVGYEQY; v_gene: TRBV9
CDR3aa: ASSLERGGHEQF; v_gene: TRBV7-7
CDR3aa: ASSFNNQPQH; v_gene: TRBV5-4